This T cell receptor beta chain was sequenced in a study of cytomegalovirus exposure and HLA in healthy donors. Germline assignment: CDR1 SGHNT and CDR2 YENEEA. The CDR3 totals 14 residues. V lost 1 base to trimming and J lost 7 bases, with 11 bases between them. In the PCR, 60 Vbeta and 13 Jbeta primers were used. Assay: immunoSEQ multiplex PCR; the TCRdb copy retains only in-frame clones and omits some. The sample includes more than 85,000 clones, less than 70% seen only once; the top ten take over 1%. To note about this clone: Its antigen is undetermined.

The study, taken as a whole, reports: Common viral pathogens were later found to be apparently linked to several of the most significant clusters.

The TCR originated in a female donor in good health and CMV-seronegative. This chain uses TRBV11-3 with TRBJ2-4; D is undetermined. Specimen: PBMCs. CDR3 residues: CASSLGSSWNIQYF. CDR3 in DNA: TGTGCCAGCAGCTTAGGCAGTAGCTGGAACATTCAGTACTTC.